This entry is about one T cell receptor beta chain. Its binding antigen is unknown. Qualities for individual bases were not recorded, and no much larger clone is one base off. Libraries came from the immunoSEQ multiplex PCR assay. For most patients, high-throughput TCR-beta CDR3 sequencing of genomic DNA was performed by Adaptive Biotechnologies. From the authors' description of their analysis: Adaptive's ImmunoSEQ software was the source of the TCR sequencing data for roughly 19 patients, while a few other patients were processed with MiXCR and VDJtools. Because the origin of CDR3 nucleotide sequences shared between donor and recipient could not be assigned, those sequences were removed. To count as alloreactive, a clone needed at least 2-fold expansion over unstimulated cells and a minimum CFSE-low frequency of 0.002% (template counts) or 0.001% (read counts). Mappable clones were those detected in sequenced pre-transplant spleen, lymph node, or MLR CFSE-low populations of the donor or recipient. Cumulative frequency of alloreactive clones was calculated as a percentage of all sequences weighted by copy number. TCRdb stores this immuneACCESS table with in-frame sequences only. Part of the clones is absent; in the studies checked, under half of the shortfall reflects unresolved V genes, and no reason is known for the rest. V, J and clone size are those of that table, while D and trimming were read from the DNA. The sample contains around 17,000 clones, less than 85% of them found a single time. Of the sample, around a sixth is held by the ten largest clones.

The record originates from a study of graft-versus-host responses after intestinal transplantation (dated by TCRdb to the early 2020s). Notes on the research overall: Multivisceral, liver-intestinal, or isolated intestinal transplants were received by the recipients. To identify alloreactive clones, pre-transplant mixed lymphocyte reaction products were sequenced and then compared with unstimulated pre-transplant donor and recipient T cells. Instead of going to the commercial service, samples from a few later patients were sequenced in-house on an Illumina MiSeq and processed with MiXCR. Donor T cell macrochimerism was defined as a peak of at least 4% donor T cells among recipient peripheral blood mononuclear cells. Graft-versus-host and host-versus-graft alloreactive T cell clones were tracked in the graft, circulation and bone marrow after intestinal transplantation using bulk TCR-beta CDR3 sequencing. All recipients received anti-thymocyte globulin induction followed by maintenance tacrolimus and steroids for around three years. A cohort of around 25 intestinal transplant recipients, including one retransplant, was enrolled, and a few patients lacking pretransplant specimens were excluded. General conclusions and limits of the study: The relatively low number and heterogeneity of intestinal transplant patients limited the conclusions. GvH clones were found in recipient bone marrow, and some of the GvH clones appeared earlier in ileal mucosa or blood, which is consistent with an intestinal mucosal origin. Peak levels of circulating GvH clones were associated with declines in HvG clones early after transplant. In the allografts of patients with donor T cell macrochimerism, GvH to HvG T cell clonal ratios were high.

Intraepithelial and lamina propria lymphocytes were isolated from graft specimens using dithiothreitol, EDTA incubations and collagenase D digestion. Serial intestinal graft biopsy specimens collected up to 600 days after transplant underwent bulk TCR-beta sequencing. The CDR3 covers 15 residues, taking in both the cysteine and the phenylalanine. The only DNA kept is the CDR3, 45 bases in frame from the first base. The source material was ileum tissue, sampled roughly 100 days after intestinal transplant. This clonotype was sampled from a human patient who received an intestinal transplant, so some T cells may come from the graft donor. Rearrangement joined TRBV21-1 to TRBJ2-7. TRBV21-1 counts as a pseudogene. At the DNA level, the sequence is TGTGCCAGCAGCCCCCCGGGGGACAAGACCTACGAGCAGTACTTC. Its coded protein is CASSPPGDKTYEQYF.